The rows below give T cell receptor beta chains drawn from one sample of a study of patients and donors after allogeneic stem cell transplantation. TCRdb recomputed calls from the RT-PCR reads with MiXCR, one row per CDR3 protein. Of 400,000 to 500,000 distinct CDR3 sequences in the sample, around 15% were seen once. The sequenced sample consisted of blood, either unsorted or a sorted T cell fraction (not recorded which). These receptors all come from a human donor who was either an allogeneic HSCT recipient or a stem cell or donor lymphocyte infusion donor (not recorded which). It is not recorded whose cells these are; they may come from a transplant donor. The CDR3 runs from the conserved cysteine through the conserved F or W. Only part of the rows carry a size: once, few, many, or a class if the clone is expanded.

abundance	v_gene	j_gene	CDR3aa
few	TRBV7-6	TRBJ1-1	CASSLGETGTHTEAFF
many	TRBV20-1	TRBJ2-5	CSARWRETQYF
.	TRBV5-1	TRBJ1-1	CASSLVTGGVTEAFF
few	TRBV29-1	TRBJ2-4	CSVPSDCLQYF
.	TRBV7-9	TRBJ1-2	CASSFRGEYGYTF
few	TRBV24-1	TRBJ1-5	CATSVPGQGSWQPQHF
few	TRBV4-3	TRBJ1-5	CASSQVVGAQPQHF
.	TRBV12-5	TRBJ2-1	CASGLVRQGSAYNEQFF
.	TRBV18	TRBJ2-5	CASSPNAVKGVGTQYF
.	TRBV5-1	TRBJ1-1	CASSLEGRGGTEAFF
.	TRBV20-1	TRBJ2-7	CSARSGMTYEQYF
many	TRBV7-6	TRBJ2-2	CASSPVPGELFF
.	TRBV12-5	TRBJ2-3	CASGPPLKDTQYF
.	TRBV12-5	TRBJ1-6	CASGTGQASHSPLHF
.	TRBV5-4	TRBJ1-1	CASSPDMRTEAFF
.	TRBV7-2	TRBJ2-1	CASSPGLAENVEQFF
few	TRBV10-3	TRBJ2-2	CAISRLEGNTGELFF
few	TRBV7-2	TRBJ1-5	CASSVYTGLRNQPQHF
.	TRBV7-9	TRBJ2-7	CASSPIGTSGRHEQYF
few	TRBV11-1	TRBJ1-6	CASSYRAPKEAYNSPLHF